This T cell receptor (beta chain) stems from a study of cytomegalovirus exposure and HLA in healthy donors. 13 Jbeta primers and 60 Vbeta primers were used for the PCR. Some clones are missing from TCRdb's copy, which holds only in-frame ones; the method was immunoSEQ multiplex PCR. The repertoire consists of under 150,000 clones, with about 70% occurring once and the leading ten covering 2% to 3%. The CDR3 has 17 amino acids. CDR1 and CDR2 (germline): MGHRA, YSYEKL. Trimming removed 0 bases at V and 7 bases at J, with 19 bases between. V usage is TRBV4-1 and J usage is TRBJ2-1; D might be TRBD2 (5 bases). The source material was PBMCs. The TCR comes from a woman aged 40 to 50 in good health and CMV-seronegative. The CDR3 DNA is TGCGCCAGCAGCCAAGATAACGGCGGGCTTCGTTGGAATGAGCAGTTCTTC. Translated: CASSQDNGGLRWNEQFF.